This TCR beta chain emerged from a study of control samples from healthy donors and cancer patients. Using immunoSEQ multiplex PCR, the repertoire was profiled, and TCRdb retains in-frame clones only, with some absent. This repertoire shows 90,000 to 110,000 clones, roughly four fifths found once; its top ten account for approximately 13%. CDR1 SGHAT and CDR2 FQNNGV come from the germline V gene. This CDR3 contains 14 residues. With 5 bases clipped from V and 2 bases from J, the junction kept 4 bases outside the gene matches. The receptor's source is a woman between 45 and 60 years old in good health. The sequencing input was blood. The chain is built from TRBV11-2 and TRBJ2-5; 8 bases map to TRBD2. Here the CDR3 DNA reads TGTGCCAGCAGCGGTAGCGGGGCTCAAGAGACCCAGTACTTC. Encoded protein: CASSGSGAQETQYF.